Detailed here is one T cell receptor (beta chain). The data were taken from a study of PD-L1 blockade in urothelial cancer. Study background: Blood samples had a median of around 140,000 T cells, 83,000 or so unique TCRs, and clonality approximately 0.086.

Sequenced by immunoSEQ multiplex PCR; TCRdb stores in-frame clones only, minus some. The sample lists about 71,000 clones; 85% to 90% were seen once. The CDR3 is 15 amino acids. CDR1 is WNHNN and CDR2 is SYGVQD in the germline V gene (reference sequence). With V trimmed by 5 bases and J by 8 bases, 9 bases remained unmatched. This material consisted of PBMCs, taken around atezolizumab (anti-PD-L1) treatment. The sequence derives from a man aged 55 to 69 with urothelial cancer. J is TRBJ2-3 and V is TRBV10-1; TRBD1 matches 11 bases. CDR3 in amino acids: CASSSGQGALGTQYF. In DNA form, the CDR3 reads TGCGCCAGCAGTTCTGGACAGGGGGCGTTGGGTACGCAGTATTTT.